This is a list of T cell receptor beta chains from one sample in a study of cytomegalovirus exposure and HLA in healthy donors. Here immunoSEQ multiplex PCR was the method, and the copy in TCRdb shows in-frame clones only, minus some. Seen here are over 200,000 clones, roughly 83% observed once, and the top ten hold over 12%. Specimen: PBMCs. The source is a woman under 40 in good health and CMV-seropositive. The CDR3 runs from the conserved cysteine through the conserved F or W. A D gene is named only where the DNA matches it firmly. For some rows the clone size is stated as once, few or many, or as a class when expanded; others skip it.

CASNRPGRVHTGELFF,TGCGCCAGCAACCGACCTGGACGGGTCCACACCGGGGAGCTGTTTTTT,TRBJ2-2,TRBV10-1,.,few
CASSQVGQGSGYTF,TGCGCCAGCAGCCAAGTCGGACAGGGTAGTGGCTACACCTTC,TRBJ1-2,TRBV4-1,TRBD1,.
CASSPRGDTQYF,TGTGCCAGCAGCCCCAGGGGTGATACGCAGTATTTT,TRBJ2-3,TRBV7-2,.,few
CASSARSSGANVLTF,TGTGCCAGCAGCGCCAGAAGCTCTGGGGCCAACGTCCTGACTTTC,TRBJ2-6,TRBV6-5,.,.
CASSSGMNEQYF,TGTGCCAGCAGCTCGGGTATGAACGAGCAGTACTTC,TRBJ2-7,TRBV13,.,.
CASSEGRGSGNTIYF,TGTGCCAGCAGTGAGGGGAGGGGTTCTGGAAACACCATATATTTT,TRBJ1-3,TRBV2,.,few
CASSLRGPTGLAGAEWFKETQYF,TGTGCCAGCAGTTTACGGGGACCCACGGGACTAGCGGGAGCTGAGTGGTTTAAAGAGACCCAGTACTTC,TRBJ2-5,TRBV27,TRBD2,.
CAWTVAGGLAEQYF,TGTGCCTGGACTGTCGCGGGAGGGCTTGCCGAGCAGTACTTC,TRBJ2-7,TRBV30,TRBD2,.
CASSLAWAERDYTF,TGTGCCAGCAGCTTAGCGTGGGCAGAACGGGACTACACCTTC,TRBJ1-2,TRBV11-3,.,many
CASSLMGRLNEQFF,TGTGCCAGCAGTTTAATGGGGAGGTTAAATGAGCAGTTCTTC,TRBJ2-1,TRBV27,.,.
CSAPQPGSLNTEAFF,TGCAGCGCACCGCAACCGGGGTCTTTGAACACTGAAGCTTTCTTT,TRBJ1-1,TRBV29-1,.,.
CASSLYPLRGTSTDTQYF,TGTGCCAGCAGTTTATATCCCTTACGGGGTACTAGCACAGATACGCAGTATTTT,TRBJ2-3,TRBV27,.,.
CASMWQRDSYEQYF,TGTGCCAGCATGTGGCAGCGGGACTCCTACGAGCAGTACTTC,TRBJ2-7,TRBV6-5,TRBD2,.
CSVETGGTEAFF,TGCAGCGTTGAAACAGGGGGCACTGAAGCTTTCTTT,TRBJ1-1,TRBV29-1,TRBD1,.
CAWSVRLAGDTGELFF,TGTGCCTGGAGTGTACGACTAGCGGGGGACACCGGGGAGCTGTTTTTT,TRBJ2-2,TRBV30,TRBD2,once
CAISAPADSLSYEQYF,TGTGCCATCAGTGCGCCGGCGGACTCTCTCTCCTACGAGCAGTACTTC,TRBJ2-7,TRBV10-3,.,.
CASSEITQVAFF,TGTGCCAGCAGCGAGATCACACAGGTCGCTTTCTTT,TRBJ1-1,TRBV9,.,.
CASSIAGQDYEQYF,TGTGCCAGCAGCATTGCCGGACAGGACTACGAGCAGTACTTC,TRBJ2-7,TRBV11-3,TRBD1,.
CASSEFWAEATEAFF,TGTGCCAGCAGTGAATTTTGGGCGGAGGCCACTGAAGCTTTCTTT,TRBJ1-1,TRBV2,.,.
CASSLSSGGYGYTF,TGTGCCAGCAGCTTATCATCAGGGGGCTATGGCTACACCTTC,TRBJ1-2,TRBV11-3,TRBD1,.
CASSATGSMDTQYF,TGTGCCAGCAGCGCGACAGGTAGTATGGATACGCAGTATTTT,TRBJ2-3,TRBV5-6,.,.
CASSTGQGAVTIYF,TGCGCCAGCAGCACCGGACAGGGGGCGGTCACCATATATTTT,TRBJ1-3,TRBV5-1,TRBD1,.
CATSRSRLAGEASYNEQFF,TGTGCCACCAGCAGATCCCGCTTAGCGGGAGAAGCTTCGTACAATGAGCAGTTCTTC,TRBJ2-1,TRBV15,TRBD2,few
CASSPQSGRGDEQYF,TGTGCCAGCAGTCCCCAGAGCGGGAGAGGTGACGAGCAGTACTTC,TRBJ2-7,TRBV27,TRBD2,.
CAARPSGDTGELFF,TGTGCGGCTAGGCCTAGCGGCGACACCGGGGAGCTGTTTTTT,TRBJ2-2,TRBV30,TRBD2,.
CASSVRGPQAEAFF,TGTGCCAGCAGCGTCCGAGGACCTCAGGCTGAAGCTTTCTTT,TRBJ1-1,TRBV13,.,.
CASSYQGQGANGYTF,TGTGCCAGCAGTTACCAAGGACAGGGGGCGAATGGCTACACCTTC,TRBJ1-2,TRBV6-5,TRBD1,.
CASSSWMAKNIQYF,TGTGCCAGCAGTTCTTGGATGGCCAAAAACATTCAGTACTTC,TRBJ2-4,TRBV28,.,.
CASSYGGTGGYGYTF,TGTGCCAGCAGCTACGGCGGGACAGGGGGTTATGGCTACACCTTC,TRBJ1-2,TRBV7-9,TRBD1,many
CASSRAGVGETQYF,TGTGCCAGCAGCCGTGCGGGAGTTGGTGAGACCCAGTACTTC,TRBJ2-5,TRBV7-9,TRBD2,few
CSSREGGGGNYGYTF,TGCAGCTCCCGAGAAGGTGGGGGGGGTAACTATGGCTACACCTTC,TRBJ1-2,TRBV29-1,.,.
CASSLGAGGNYGYTF,TGTGCCAGCAGCTTGGGGGCAGGGGGCAACTATGGCTACACCTTC,TRBJ1-2,TRBV5-6,TRBD1,.
CASSQIGYTEAFF,TGCGCCAGCAGCCAAATAGGGTACACTGAAGCTTTCTTT,TRBJ1-1,TRBV4-1,.,.
CASSVGLGHSNTEAFF,TGTGCCAGCAGCGTAGGATTGGGACACTCTAACACTGAAGCTTTCTTT,TRBJ1-1,TRBV9,.,once
CASSASPARGNEQFF,TGTGCCAGCAGCGCCTCTCCGGCCAGAGGAAATGAGCAGTTCTTC,TRBJ2-1,TRBV9,.,few
CATSMAAEAFF,TGTGCCACCAGCATGGCGGCGGAAGCTTTCTTT,TRBJ1-1,TRBV15,.,.
CASSMTASTDTQYF,TGTGCCAGTAGTATGACAGCCAGCACAGATACGCAGTATTTT,TRBJ2-3,TRBV19,.,.
CASSSFRGDNEQFF,TGTGCCAGCAGTTCCTTTAGGGGAGACAATGAGCAGTTCTTC,TRBJ2-1,TRBV6-5,.,.
CASGDLPQFF,TGTGCCAGCGGTGACCTTCCTCAGTTCTTC,TRBJ2-1,TRBV27,.,.
CASSQDPAGGYNEQFF,TGTGCCAGCAGCCAAGACCCAGCGGGAGGGTACAATGAGCAGTTCTTC,TRBJ2-1,TRBV4-2,TRBD2,.
CASSARQASSGYTF,TGTGCCAGCAGTGCACGACAGGCCTCCAGTGGCTACACCTTC,TRBJ1-2,TRBV2,.,.
CSVKDSSLGYGYTF,TGCAGCGTTAAGGACAGCTCCTTAGGGTACGGCTACACCTTC,TRBJ1-2,TRBV29-1,.,.
CASSLGLAEAFF,TGTGCCAGCAGCTTAGGTTTAGCTGAAGCTTTCTTT,TRBJ1-1,TRBV11-3,.,.
CASSLAARRNIQYF,TGTGCCAGCAGTTTGGCAGCCCGTAGAAACATTCAGTACTTC,TRBJ2-4,TRBV28,.,.
CASSEWRSGAYNEQFF,TGTGCCAGCAGTGAATGGAGGTCAGGGGCCTACAATGAGCAGTTCTTC,TRBJ2-1,TRBV25-1,.,.
CSVIKGTSYNEQFF,TGCAGCGTTATCAAGGGAACTAGCTACAATGAGCAGTTCTTC,TRBJ2-1,TRBV29-1,.,once
CASSQGDRGSGGSYEQYF,TGCGCCAGCAGCCAAGGTGACAGGGGATCGGGGGGCTCCTACGAGCAGTACTTC,TRBJ2-7,TRBV4-1,.,.
CASSLGRGSTDTQYF,TGCGCCAGCAGCTTGGGTCGCGGGAGCACAGATACGCAGTATTTT,TRBJ2-3,TRBV5-1,.,.
CARGRSYGYTF,TGTGCCAGGGGCAGAAGCTATGGCTACACCTTC,TRBJ1-2,TRBV6-5,.,.